This T cell receptor (beta chain) was captured in a study of shared clonotypes between healthy human individuals. Using immunoSEQ multiplex PCR, the repertoire was profiled, and TCRdb retains in-frame clones only, with some absent. In the table there are some 2 million clones, roughly 96% of which are singletons. V gave up 2 bases and J gave up 6 bases; unmatched junction bases: 9. The CDR3 spans 15 residues. Germline CDR1 reads ENHRY; CDR2 reads SYGVKD. The sequenced material came from naive CD4+ T cells sorted from blood. Subset here: CD45RA+ positively selected. The TCR comes from a man younger than 35 in good health. The chain has TRBV10-3 and TRBJ1-2; 7 positions agree with TRBD1. The CDR3 DNA sequence: TGTGCCATCAGTGAGGAAAACAGGGGTAAGGATGGCTACACCTTC. This codes for CAISEENRGKDGYTF.